Below, 9 T cell receptor beta chains from the same sample are listed, as sequenced in a study of blood T cell repertoires in COVID-19. TCRdb keeps only in-frame clones here, not all; method: immunoSEQ multiplex PCR. The sample contains around 68,000 clones, approximately 91% of which appear only once. The sequenced material came from peripheral blood. The receptors stem from a human donor in a cohort sampled during active COVID-19.

The rearrangement joins TRBV19 to TRBJ2-3; TRBD2 matches 13 bases. This CDR3 region has 16 residues. The V gene's germline CDR1 is LNHDA and CDR2 SQIVND (reference sequence). The trim removed 3 bases at V and 4 bases at J, leaving 4 bases unmatched. In DNA, the CDR3 is TGTGCCAGTAGTATGGGACTAGCGGGACCCGCAGATACGCAGTATTTT. Translating it yields CASSMGLAGPADTQYF. Complete variable domain (other parts from reference TRBV19 and TRBJ2-3): DGGITQSPKYLFRKEGQNVTLSCEQNLNHDAMYWYRQDPGQGLRLIYYSQIVNDFQKGDIAEGYSVSREKKESFPLTVTSAQKNPTAFYLCASSMGLAGPADTQYFGPGTRLTVL.

The chain recombines TRBV18 with TRBJ2-1; D is perhaps TRBD1 (6 bases). CDR3 size: 13 residues. Germline V gives CDR1 KGHSH, CDR2 LQKENI. Trimming took off 1 base at V and 7 bases at J, with 8 bases between the two ends. This CDR3 is CASSPQQGNEQFF. The CDR3 DNA is TGTGCCAGCTCACCACAACAGGGAAATGAGCAGTTCTTC.

The chain uses TRBV11-2 and TRBJ1-1; the match to TRBD1 covers 8 bases. Germline V gene sequence: CDR1 SGHAT, CDR2 FQNNGV. The trim removed 1 base at V and 3 bases at J, leaving 10 bases unmatched. The CDR3 has 17 residues. In DNA, the CDR3 is TGTGCCAGCAGCTTAGGTAATGGACAGGGAGGAGACACTGAAGCTTTCTTT. Translated, it gives CASSLGNGQGGDTEAFF. Using reference TRBV11-2 and TRBJ1-1 for the parts outside the CDR3, the full variable domain is EAGVAQSPRYKIIEKRQSVAFWCNPISGHATLYWYQQILGQGPKLLIQFQNNGVVDDSQLPKDRFSAERLKGVDSTLKIQPAKLEDSAVYLCASSLGNGQGGDTEAFFGQGTRLTVV.

This chain links TRBV11-3 with TRBJ2-1, with 7 nucleotides matching TRBD1. Trimming took 2 bases from V and 3 from J; bases not matched to a gene: 4. The germline V gene encodes CDR1 SGHNT and CDR2 YENEEA. The CDR3 length is 15 residues. In nucleotides, the CDR3 is TGTGCCAGCAGCTTAACAACAGGGGTCTACAATGAGCAGTTCTTC. Translating gives CASSLTTGVYNEQFF.

This rearrangement joins TRBV2 to TRBJ2-7, with a possible D match to TRBD2 (6 bases). Germline V gene lookup returns CDR1 SNHLY and CDR2 FYNNEI. V lost 7 bases to trimming and J lost 1 base, with 8 bases between them. This CDR3 region has 12 residues. Here the CDR3 DNA reads TGTGCCAGCAAGGAGGGATCCTACGAGCAGTACTTC. Protein product: CASKEGSYEQYF.

The rearrangement joins TRBV5-4 to TRBJ2-1; 7 positions match TRBD2. CDR3 length: 16 residues. The germline V gene has CDR1 SGHNT and CDR2 YYREEE (reference sequence). With V trimmed by 6 bases and J by 5 bases, 14 bases remained unmatched. DNA for the CDR3: TGTGCCAGCAACTTTGGGCCCGGGAGGACAAACAATGAGCAGTTCTTC. This codes for CASNFGPGRTNNEQFF. Full variable domain (missing parts from reference TRBV5-4 and TRBJ2-1): ETGVTQSPTHLIKTRGQQVTLRCSSQSGHNTVSWYQQALGQGPQFIFQYYREEENGRGNFPPRFSGLQFPNYSSELNVNALELDDSALYLCASNFGPGRTNNEQFFGPGTRLTVL.

This chain joins TRBV2 and TRBJ2-2; tentatively, D is TRBD2 (6 bases). Trimming removed 9 bases at V and 0 bases at J, with 8 bases between. Germline V gene sequence: CDR1 SNHLY, CDR2 FYNNEI. The CDR3 runs 13 residues. CDR3 sequence (DNA): TGTGCCAGGGGGGGAGCGAACACCGGGGAGCTGTTTTTT. It specifies CARGGANTGELFF.

J is TRBJ2-7 and V is TRBV6-4; D remains ambiguous. Germline loops: CDR1 MRHNA, CDR2 SNTAGT. The CDR3 loop spans 14 amino acids. The V end was cut by 10 bases, the J end by 3 bases, with 19 bases between. CDR3 protein: CAKSEAMLDYEQYF. Written as DNA, the CDR3 is TGTGCCAAGTCCGAGGCCATGTTGGACTACGAGCAGTACTTC.

V usage is TRBV25-1 and J usage is TRBJ2-7; D remains ambiguous. The CDR3 spans 15 residues. V gave up 4 bases and J gave up 2 bases, with 15 bases separating them. The germline gives CDR1 MGHDK, CDR2 SYGVNS. CDR3 sequence reads: CASSVYGQPTYEQYF. The CDR3, as DNA: TGTGCCAGCAGTGTGTATGGGCAGCCAACCTACGAGCAGTACTTC.